Below, 31 T cell receptor beta chains from the same sample are listed, as sequenced in a study of blood T cell repertoires in COVID-19 (dated by TCRdb to between 2020 and 2021). Library preparation was by the immunoSEQ multiplex PCR assay. In TCRdb, the immuneACCESS table is reduced to in-frame sequences with V and J assigned. These tables do not hold every clone; where another copy was compared, an unresolved V gene accounts for under half, and the others remain unexplained. This sample holds 350,000 to 450,000 clones; roughly 92% were observed only once. The ten biggest clones cover 0.7% to 0.95% of the sample. The source material was PBMCs or T cells enriched from blood (not recorded which). The receptors shown here come from a woman aged 40 to 50 who had been exposed to COVID-19.

This rearrangement joins TRBV23-1 to TRBJ1-1; 10 nucleotides agree with TRBD1. TRBV23-1 is labeled an ORF, and its function is uncertain. There are 17 residues in the CDR3. Unmatched junction bases numbered 17, after V lost 10 bases and J lost 3 bases. The CDR3 DNA sequence: TGCGCCACCAAGATAGCCGGGACAGGGGTTTTGGACACTGAAGCTTTCTTT. Residues: CATKIAGTGVLDTEAFF.

On this clone itself: The same CDR3 is also encoded by other DNA sequences in this sample. The chain recombines TRBV7-3 with TRBJ2-3; possibly TRBD2 for D (6 bases). The length of the CDR3 is 14 residues. V lost 6 bases, J lost 2 bases, and 12 bases lay in between. Germline V gene data show CDR1 as SGHTA and CDR2 as FQGTGA. The CDR3 DNA sequence: TGTGCCAGCAGTCCCGGGACTGTCACAGATACGCAGTATTTT. Its translation: CASSPGTVTDTQYF.

The chain recombines TRBV10-1 with TRBJ2-5; 9 bases align to TRBD1. The CDR3 loop spans 14 amino acids. The germline gives CDR1 WNHNN, CDR2 SYGVQD (reference sequence). Trimming at V came to 2 bases and at J to 6 bases, leaving 4 bases not matched to a gene. The CDR3 nucleotides are TGCGCCAGCAGTGAGGCGACAGGGGGAAAGACCCAGTACTTC. Translating it yields CASSEATGGKTQYF.

This chain joins TRBV2 and TRBJ1-6, with D uncertain. Germline lookup yields CDR1 SNHLY and CDR2 FYNNEI. With 5 bases removed from V and 6 bases from J, the gap between germline ends came to 14 bases. The CDR3 sequence is 15 residues long. The CDR3 DNA sequence: TGTGCCAGCAGTACCGCCCGGGGAATTAATTCACCCCTCCACTTT. This sequence encodes CASSTARGINSPLHF.

The rearrangement uses TRBV20-1 and TRBJ1-2, with 10 bases lining up with TRBD1. The CDR3 covers 12 residues. CDR1 and CDR2 from the germline V gene are DFQATT and SNEGSKA (reference sequence). After removal of 3 bases from V and 7 bases from J, the junction contained 2 bases not matched to a gene. DNA of the CDR3: TGCAGTGCTAGTGACAGGGGGCTTGGCTACACCTTC. It specifies CSASDRGLGYTF.

This sequence joins TRBV9 and TRBJ2-5, with D perhaps TRBD2 (6 bases). Trimming shortened V by 7 bases and J by 9 bases, and 16 bases separated the two germline ends. Germline assignment: CDR1 SGDLS and CDR2 YYNGEE. The CDR3 is 12 residues long. CDR3 loop: CASSRVGEAQYF. CDR3 nucleotides: TGTGCCAGCTCACGGGTAGGGGAGGCCCAGTACTTC.

This chain links TRBV7-2 with TRBJ1-3; 7 nucleotides match TRBD1. The CDR3 length is 14 residues. J lost 0 bases, V lost 4 bases, and 0 bases had no gene match. Germline CDR1 and CDR2: SGHTA and FQGNSA. This CDR3 is CASSSGGSGNTIYF. The CDR3 nucleotides read TGTGCCAGCAGCTCAGGGGGCTCTGGAAACACCATATATTTT.

The genes are TRBV10-2 and TRBJ2-5; D is undetermined. The CDR3 covers 18 residues. Trimming cost V 5 bases and J 0 bases, with 22 bases left between them. Germline V lookup: CDR1 WSHSY, CDR2 SAAADI. As DNA, the CDR3 is TGCGCCAGCAGTCTAGTTCTTAGTCGACTGGGTAACCAAGAGACCCAGTACTTC. Amino acids: CASSLVLSRLGNQETQYF.

The V gene is TRBV2, the J gene TRBJ1-6; unclear D gene. The V gene's germline CDR1 is SNHLY and CDR2 FYNNEI. Trimming pared 2 bases from V and 0 bases from J, leaving 5 bases between. The CDR3 length is 15 residues. Here the CDR3 reads CASSETSSYNSPLHF. In DNA form, the CDR3 reads TGTGCCAGCAGTGAAACGAGCTCCTATAATTCACCCCTCCACTTT. The full variable domain, completed using reference TRBV2 and TRBJ1-6, is EPEVTQTPSHQVTQMGQEVILRCVPISNHLYFYWYRQILGQKVEFLVSFYNNEISEKSEIFDDQFSVERPDGSNFTLKIRSTKLEDSAMYFCASSETSSYNSPLHFGNGTRLTVT.

The rearrangement links TRBV6-5 to TRBJ2-7; 8 bases are a match to TRBD1. This CDR3 is 15 amino acids long. Germline-derived CDR1 and CDR2 are MNHEY and SVGAGI. V shed 2 bases and J 6 bases; nucleotides not matched to a gene: 9. CDR3 in DNA: TGTGCCAGCAGTTACAGAGGGGGACAGGCGGTCGAGCAGTACTTC. Residues: CASSYRGGQAVEQYF.

This chain joins TRBV3-1 (or the pseudogene TRBV3-2) and TRBJ2-1; D is unclear. The CDR3 contains 13 residues. CDR1 and CDR2 from the germline V gene are LGHDT and YNNKEL (reference sequence). Trimming pared 5 bases from V and 7 bases from J, leaving 12 bases between. In DNA, the CDR3 is TGTGCCAGCAGCTTGAAGACTGAGAATGAGCAGTTCTTC. It is translated as CASSLKTENEQFF.

J is TRBJ1-1 and V is TRBV7-3; D is possibly TRBD1 (5 bases). Per the germline V gene, CDR1 is SGHTA and CDR2 is FQGTGA. The CDR3 consists of 14 residues. V shed 2 bases and J shed 1 base, with 8 bases lying between them. CDR3 coding DNA: TGTGCCAGCAGCTTAGCAGGGAAGAACACTGAAGCTTTCTTT. Its translation is CASSLAGKNTEAFF.

V usage is TRBV4-1 and J usage is TRBJ2-3; D is uncertain. CDR3 length: 15 amino acids. Per the germline V gene, CDR1 is MGHRA and CDR2 is YSYEKL. The germline V and J ends were trimmed by 0 bases and 2 bases, with 9 bases remaining between them. Written as DNA, the CDR3 is TGCGCCAGCAGCCAAGACGGGTGGTCCACAGATACGCAGTATTTT. It yields the protein CASSQDGWSTDTQYF.

The CDR3 sequence: CSATGRNTEAFF. CDR3 nucleotide sequence: TGCAGCGCAACAGGTCGGAACACTGAAGCTTTCTTT. The chain couples TRBV29-1 to TRBJ1-1; maybe TRBD1 (5 bases). V lost 7 bases to trimming and J lost 1 base, with 10 bases between them. Germline assignment: CDR1 SQVTM and CDR2 ANQGSEA. The CDR3 extends over 12 amino acids. Drawing the rest from reference TRBV29-1 and TRBJ1-1, the complete variable domain is SAVISQKPSRDICQRGTSLTIQCQVDSQVTMMFWYRQQPGQSLTLIATANQGSEATYESGFVIDKFPISRPNLTFSTLTVSNMSPEDSSIYLCSATGRNTEAFFGQGTRLTVV.

The V call is TRBV19, the J call TRBJ1-2, with 7 positions matching TRBD1. After removal of 1 base from V and 4 bases from J, the junction contained 3 bases not matched to a gene. Germline CDR1 is LNHDA and CDR2 is SQIVND (reference sequence). The CDR3 covers 14 residues. The CDR3 nucleotides are TGTGCCAGTAGTATAGGACAGGGCAGCTATGGCTACACCTTC. As protein: CASSIGQGSYGYTF.

This chain links TRBV5-6 with TRBJ2-1; tentative D call: TRBD2 (5 bases). From germline, CDR1 is SGHDT and CDR2 YYEEEE. This CDR3 comprises 13 residues. The ends were cut back, 4 bases at V and 10 bases at J, with 15 bases in the middle. The CDR3 protein is CASSPRPGREQFF. CDR3 nucleotides: TGTGCCAGCAGCCCGCGTCCGGGAAGAGAGCAGTTCTTC.

V gene TRBV2 combines with J gene TRBJ1-5, with 10 bases identical to TRBD1. The CDR3 sequence is 15 residues long. Trimming took 6 bases from V and 5 from J; bases not matched to a gene: 7. Germline CDR1 is SNHLY and CDR2 is FYNNEI. CDR3 coding DNA: TGTGCCAGCAGCGAGGGACAGGGGATCGATCAGCCCCAGCATTTT. Protein: CASSEGQGIDQPQHF. Drawing the rest from reference TRBV2 and TRBJ1-5, the complete variable domain is EPEVTQTPSHQVTQMGQEVILRCVPISNHLYFYWYRQILGQKVEFLVSFYNNEISEKSEIFDDQFSVERPDGSNFTLKIRSTKLEDSAMYFCASSEGQGIDQPQHFGDGTRLSIL.

The chain recombines TRBV30 with TRBJ1-5; tentatively, D is TRBD1 (6 bases). CDR1 GTSNPN and CDR2 SVGIG come from the germline V gene (reference sequence). This CDR3 region has 13 residues. V lost 1 base and J 2 bases, leaving 6 bases between the germline ends. The CDR3 DNA sequence: TGTGCCTGGAGTGAGGGGGGCAATCAGCCCCAGCATTTT. Protein sequence: CAWSEGGNQPQHF. Variable domain in full (rest from reference TRBV30 and TRBJ1-5): SQTIHQWPATLVQPVGSPLSLECTVEGTSNPNLYWYRQAAGRGLQLLFYSVGIGQISSEVPQNLSASRPQDRQFILSSKKLLLSDSGFYLCAWSEGGNQPQHFGDGTRLSIL.

The rearrangement joins TRBV29-1 to TRBJ1-1, with D possibly TRBD1 on 6 matching bases. CDR3 length: 19 amino acids. V gave up 0 bases and J gave up 1 base, with 24 bases separating them. CDR1 is SQVTM and CDR2 is ANQGSEA in the germline V gene. CDR3 sequence (DNA): TGCAGCGTTGAAGATCTTCCGTTCGCGGGCAGGGGTCAGAACACTGAAGCTTTCTTT. Protein: CSVEDLPFAGRGQNTEAFF.

This clone was detected once. This chain uses TRBV25-1 with TRBJ2-1; 7 bases align to TRBD1. The CDR3 runs 13 residues. Germline trimming cut 6 bases from V and 7 bases from J; bases unmatched to any gene: 6. Germline-derived CDR1 and CDR2 are MGHDK and SYGVNS. Written as DNA, the CDR3 is TGTGCCAGCAGCTCCCCAGGGGGAAATGAGCAGTTCTTC. Translated: CASSSPGGNEQFF.

The chain employs TRBV7-9 and TRBJ2-1; 9 nucleotides line up with TRBD1. The CDR3 consists of 15 residues. Germline CDR1 and CDR2: SEHNR and FQNEAQ (reference sequence). V lost 1 base to trimming and J lost 3 bases; unmatched junction nucleotides: 1. CDR3 residues: CASSLGQGDYNEQFF. CDR3 DNA sequence: TGTGCCAGCAGCTTAGGACAGGGGGACTACAATGAGCAGTTCTTC.

This sequence joins TRBV29-1 and TRBJ2-3; TRBD2 aligns across 11 bases. Germline trimming cut 6 bases from V and 2 bases from J; bases unmatched to any gene: 4. The CDR3 consists of 14 residues. Germline assignment: CDR1 SQVTM and CDR2 ANQGSEA. The CDR3 region is CSVLAGGTTDTQYF. CDR3 in DNA: TGCAGCGTCCTAGCGGGGGGTACCACAGATACGCAGTATTTT.

The CDR3 region is CASSSGRNTEAFF. For the CDR3, the DNA is TGCGCCAGCAGCTCGGGGAGGAACACTGAAGCTTTCTTT. This chain uses TRBV5-1 with TRBJ1-1; D gene uncertain. CDR1 is SGHRS and CDR2 is YFSETQ in the germline V gene. CDR3 size: 13 residues. V lost 3 bases and J 1 base, leaving 7 bases between the germline ends.

This chain connects TRBV6-5 to TRBJ1-1, with a weak D call TRBD1 (5 bases). This CDR3 spans 14 amino acids. Germline V gives CDR1 MNHEY, CDR2 SVGAGI. V lost 5 bases, J lost 1 base, and 11 bases lay in between. CDR3 residues: CASSRVGGNTEAFF. CDR3 DNA: TGTGCCAGCAGTCGAGTGGGGGGGAACACTGAAGCTTTCTTT.

V is TRBV4-3 and J is TRBJ1-5; D perhaps matches TRBD1 (5 bases). The ends were cut back, 4 bases at V and 8 bases at J, with 15 bases in the middle. This CDR3 has 14 amino acids. The germline CDR1 and CDR2 sequences are LGHNA and YSLEER. The CDR3 region is CASSLGQGWEPQHF. CDR3 bases: TGCGCCAGCAGCCTCGGGCAGGGTTGGGAGCCCCAGCATTTT.

At least ten counts were recorded for this clone. The chain has TRBV4-1 and TRBJ2-1; 7 nucleotides align to TRBD1. The germline V gene has CDR1 MGHRA and CDR2 YSYEKL. This CDR3 has 16 amino acids. The V gene end was trimmed by 3 bases and the J gene end by 9 bases; junction bases not matched to a gene: 14. The DNA of the CDR3 is TGCGCCAGCAGCCAGGCGCGGACAGGAGGTTCCGGTGAGCAGTTCTTC. Protein sequence: CASSQARTGGSGEQFF.

J is TRBJ2-7 and V is TRBV7-9; 10 bases are a match to TRBD1. The V segment lost 5 bases and the J segment 3 bases; nucleotides outside the gene matches: 7. Per the germline V gene, CDR1 is SEHNR and CDR2 is FQNEAQ (reference sequence). This CDR3 region has 15 residues. The CDR3 sequence is CASSNRDRGSYEQYF. CDR3 DNA: TGTGCCAGCAGCAACCGGGACAGGGGAAGCTACGAGCAGTACTTC.

V and J are TRBV7-8 and TRBJ2-2, with 7 bases lining up with TRBD2. The V gene's germline CDR1 is SGHVS and CDR2 FQNEAQ. The CDR3 consists of 16 residues. The trim removed 3 bases at V and 6 bases at J, leaving 10 bases unmatched. CDR3 sequence: CASSFRQRGLAGELFF. CDR3 nucleotide sequence: TGTGCCAGCAGCTTTCGCCAAAGAGGACTAGCCGGGGAGCTGTTTTTT.

The V and J genes are TRBV2 and TRBJ1-5; 10 bases line up with TRBD1. V gave up 3 bases and J gave up 5 bases; unmatched junction bases: 4. The CDR3 totals 15 residues. Germline CDR1 SNHLY, CDR2 FYNNEI. The CDR3, as DNA: TGTGCCAGCAGTGACGACAGGGGGCGCGATCAGCCCCAGCATTTT. This translates into CASSDDRGRDQPQHF.

This clone appeared a single time. V gene TRBV6-6 combines with J gene TRBJ2-3; no clear D. The germline V gene encodes CDR1 MNHNY and CDR2 SVGAGI (reference sequence). The CDR3 runs to 12 residues. The V and J ends lost 7 bases and 2 bases respectively, with 7 bases between them. The DNA for the CDR3 is TGTGCCAGCACCCTACCCACAGATACGCAGTATTTT. It is translated as CASTLPTDTQYF.

J is TRBJ1-1 and V is TRBV12-3 or TRBV12-4, with D uncertain. Trimming pared 6 bases from V and 7 bases from J, leaving 15 bases between. The CDR3 sequence is 13 residues long. The CDR3 region is CASRRVQALEAFF. Written as DNA, the CDR3 is TGTGCCAGCAGGCGGGTCCAGGCCCTTGAAGCTTTCTTT.